The next 8 T cell receptor beta chains were all read from a single sample in a study of vaccination and CD4 T cells after COVID-19. TCRdb recomputed calls from the PCR reads with MiXCR, one row per CDR3 protein. The sample records tens of thousands of distinct CDR3 sequences, approximately 48% being singletons. Time point meaning: late sampling 161 to 241 days after vaccination in a few convalescent patients. The sample here was CD4+ T cells from blood, taken about 7 months after SARS-CoV-2 vaccination. Receptor source: a human donor who had recovered from COVID-19.

This chain joins TRBV7-2 and TRBJ2-7; D is uncertain. CDR1 and CDR2 from the germline V gene are SGHTA and FQGNSA. The CDR3 sequence is 14 residues long. The V end lost 1 base, the J end lost 0 bases, and 7 bases lay between the germline ends. The CDR3 protein is CASSLGGLSYEQYF. The CDR3 DNA sequence: TGTGCCAGCAGCTTAGGAGGTCTCTCCTACGAGCAGTACTTC.

This clonotype was detected a few times. The rearrangement uses TRBV27 and TRBJ2-3; D gene ambiguous. Germline V CDR1 and CDR2: MNHEY, SMNVEV (reference sequence). The CDR3 covers 15 residues. V dropped 4 bases and J dropped 2 bases, with 13 bases sitting between them. CDR3 sequence: CASSWVQSNTDTQYF. In DNA form, the CDR3 reads TGTGCCAGCAGTTGGGTCCAATCAAACACAGATACGCAGTATTTT.

The J gene is TRBJ2-5, the V gene TRBV20-1, with TRBD2 as a possible D gene (6 bases). V lost 4 bases to trimming and J lost 5 bases, with 20 bases between them. CDR1 and CDR2 (germline): DFQATT, SNEGSKA (reference sequence). The CDR3 extends over 15 amino acids. The CDR3 DNA is TGCAGTGCTATCAGGGTTGGGAGGTCGGGGGAGACCCAGTACTTC. Translation gives CSAIRVGRSGETQYF.

J is TRBJ2-7 and V is TRBV2; D is possibly TRBD2 (5 bases). CDR3 length: 15 residues. The germline V gene has CDR1 SNHLY and CDR2 FYNNEI. V lost 6 bases, J lost 2 bases, and 17 bases lay in between. CDR3 DNA: TGTGCCAGCAGAATACCCGGGATTACGACCTACGAGCAGTACTTC. Translation gives CASRIPGITTYEQYF.

V and J are TRBV6-1 and TRBJ2-2, with D perhaps being TRBD1 or TRBD2 (5 bases each). Trimming removed 8 bases from V and 4 bases from J, with 14 bases in between. The CDR3 covers 14 residues. Germline V lookup: CDR1 MNHNS, CDR2 SASEGT. The CDR3 DNA is TGTGCCAGCCTAGCACGGGGCGGCACCGGGGAGCTGTTTTTT. This sequence encodes CASLARGGTGELFF.

This clonotype came up a few times. This chain uses TRBV19 with TRBJ1-5, with D tentatively TRBD1 (6 bases). Germline V lookup: CDR1 LNHDA, CDR2 SQIVND (reference sequence). The CDR3 length is 14 residues. Trimming took 4 bases from V and 2 from J, leaving 9 bases between them. Here the CDR3 DNA reads TGTGCCAGTAGTACCCGGACAGGCAATCAGCCCCAGCATTTT. This translates into CASSTRTGNQPQHF. The full variable domain, its missing parts supplied by reference TRBV19 and TRBJ1-5, is DGGITQSPKYLFRKEGQNVTLSCEQNLNHDAMYWYRQDPGQGLRLIYYSQIVNDFQKGDIAEGYSVSREKKESFPLTVTSAQKNPTAFYLCASSTRTGNQPQHFGDGTRLSIL.

This clonotype was detected a few times. This sequence joins TRBV28 and TRBJ2-1; no clear D gene. The CDR3 runs 12 residues. The germline V gene encodes CDR1 MDHEN and CDR2 SYDVKM. V gave up 6 bases and J gave up 9 bases, with 12 bases separating them. CDR3 nucleotide sequence: TGTGCCAGCAGCTCCTCCCGGGCTGAGCAGTTCTTC. Amino acid sequence: CASSSSRAEQFF.

The rearrangement uses TRBV7-9 and TRBJ2-2; D unresolved. V shed 5 bases and J shed 2 bases, with 3 bases lying between them. This CDR3 has 12 amino acids. Germline V gene data show CDR1 as SEHNR and CDR2 as FQNEAQ (reference sequence). CDR3 in DNA: TGTGCCAGCAGCGCTAACACCGGGGAGCTGTTTTTT. The encoded protein is CASSANTGELFF.